This T cell receptor (beta chain) was recorded in a study of blood T cell repertoires in COVID-19 (dated by TCRdb to about 2020). General notes on the study: Recovered participants in ImmuneRACE Cohort 3 were defined by two consecutive negative NP/OP PCR tests, clearance by a healthcare professional, or resolution of symptoms. Samples covering the acute and convalescent phases of COVID-19 were provided by collaborators in the United States, Italy and Spain. The material from the prospective study consisted of cDNA or gDNA derived from T cells, B-cell-depleted T cells, or PBMCs. Subjects who had been exposed to COVID-19, were actively infected with it, or had recovered from it provided the deeply sampled blood TCRbeta repertoires that made up the dataset. The repertoires were made available in a free public database intended to serve as a resource for research on the immune response to SARS-CoV-2. The samples were drawn from the first 160 participants of the ongoing ImmuneRACE study and from 1,200 or so subjects provided by 6 global collaborators. Nearly every sample came with metadata listing a de-identified subject ID, COVID-19 status, age in years and sex. Where available, HLA class I and class II types were taken from metadata supplied by the sample provider and were not determined by assay-based typing.

According to the germline V gene (reference sequence), CDR1 reads LNHNV and CDR2 reads YYDKDF. Unmatched junction bases come to 6, with V trimmed by 1 base and J by 1 base. Including the terminal cysteine and phenylalanine, the CDR3 comprises 17 residues. Just the 51-base CDR3 DNA is kept, in frame starting at base 1. TCRbeta CDR3 regions were amplified from genomic DNA by means of the immunoSEQ Assay, a bias-controlled multiplex PCR. In the original analysis: The number of nucleated cells in each sample was estimated by amplification of reference gene primers within the assay. Sequence reads were collapsed and filtered to measure the absolute abundance of every unique TCRbeta CDR3 rearrangement. Productive Simpson clonality was computed per sample as the square root of Simpson's diversity index over productive rearrangements. Imported from immuneACCESS, the table was reduced by TCRdb to in-frame sequences with V and J called. These copies leave out some clones; in studies compared against another copy, an unresolved V gene accounts for under half, and the cause of the remainder is not known. The D gene and trimming were derived from the DNA, and the V and J assignments and clone size from that table. This sample lists some 300,000 clones; more than 70% were detected once. 2% to 2.5% of the sample lies in the top ten.

Participants in the prospective study were enrolled through a virtual design, were aged 18 to 89 years, and lived in about two dozen United States geographic areas. In the prospective study, cohorts were assigned on the basis of participant-reported clinical history obtained from a screening survey and a study questionnaire. In the prospective study, whole blood, serum and a nasopharyngeal or oropharyngeal swab were collected from each participant by mobile phlebotomists. Participants in the prospective study had the option to provide additional blood draws and questionnaires over a roughly 2-month period. Prospective study blood samples were shipped either frozen or at room temperature before DNA extraction. Results and caveats for the whole study, not just this receptor: The quantity of clinical and demographic metadata differed by source and by participant and was supplied without curation.

Notes on this clone: The target of this receptor is not known. No clone much larger than this one lies a single base away; base qualities are absent.

The sample consisted of PBMCs or T cells enriched from blood (not recorded which). The rearrangement combines TRBV15 with TRBJ2-4, with 8 bases in between that match TRBD2. The TCR originated in a woman aged 55-70 years in a cohort exposed to, infected with or recovered from COVID-19 (not recorded which). The bases are TGTGCCACCAGCAGAGCCCTAGCGGGTGCCGCCAAAAACATTCAGTACTTC. It codes for CATSRALAGAAKNIQYF.